This T cell receptor (beta chain) was sequenced for a study of blood T cell repertoires in COVID-19. Study as a whole: T cells, B-cell-depleted T cells, or PBMCs supplied cDNA or gDNA.

The ends were cut back, 5 bases at V and 5 bases at J, with 18 bases in the middle. CDR1 is LNHDA, CDR2 SQIVND, per germline (reference sequence). The CDR3 length is 15 residues. Enrolled through a virtual design, the participants were between about 18 and 100 years of age and came from 24 US areas. Clinical history as reported by participants underpinned cohort assignment. Study processing details: Amplification with reference gene primers provided the estimates of nucleated cell counts. Sequencing was performed with immunoSEQ multiplex PCR; in TCRdb, only in-frame clones are kept and a portion is missing. V, J and clone size were drawn from that table, and D and trimming were deduced from the DNA. The sample shows over 350,000 clones, 70% to 90% of them seen only once.

V is TRBV19 and J is TRBJ2-5; weak D call: TRBD2 (5 bases). The source material was PBMCs or T cells enriched from blood (not recorded which). The sequence came from a woman aged 18-29 years with acute COVID-19. The CDR3: CASSGRDRGSETQYF. In DNA, the CDR3 is TGTGCCAGTAGTGGCCGGGATCGAGGCAGTGAGACCCAGTACTTC.